These 11 T cell receptor beta chains share one sample of origin, sequenced in a study of a mutant IDH1 vaccine in newly diagnosed glioma. Which antigens these TCRs recognize remains unknown. The assay was immunoSEQ multiplex PCR, and TCRdb's table has in-frame clones only and misses some. This table has roughly 60,000 clones, about 85% appearing once. Time point reported: week 23, last vaccination. Vaccination comprised doses that each held 300 ug of mutant IDH1 20-mer peptide, plus topical imiquimod. Source: PBMCs, taken from a glioma patient whose treatment included an IDH1 peptide vaccine. All receptors come from a young man with glioma.

This chain uses TRBV27 with TRBJ1-1; D is undetermined. Germline loops: CDR1 MNHEY, CDR2 SMNVEV (reference sequence). The CDR3 loop spans 13 amino acids. Trimming left V 3 bases short and J 1 base short, with 6 bases between. CDR3 region: CASSFIRNTEAFF. The CDR3 coding sequence is TGTGCCAGCAGTTTCATACGGAACACTGAAGCTTTCTTT.

The rearrangement joins TRBV10-3 to TRBJ1-5; D ambiguous. This CDR3 has 14 residues. Trimming shortened V by 3 bases and J by 1 base, and 7 bases separated the two germline ends. The germline V gene has CDR1 ENHRY and CDR2 SYGVKD. The CDR3 loop is CAISEGQSNQPQHF. The DNA of the CDR3 is TGTGCCATCAGTGAAGGGCAGAGCAATCAGCCCCAGCATTTT.

CDR3 sequence reads: CASSQERAAQPQHF. CDR3 sequence (DNA): TGCGCCAGCAGCCAAGAAAGGGCGGCTCAGCCCCAGCATTTT. The V gene is TRBV4-1, the J gene TRBJ1-5, with unresolved D. The CDR3 totals 14 residues. Trimming cost V 0 bases and J 6 bases, with 9 bases left between them. Germline V gives CDR1 MGHRA, CDR2 YSYEKL.

This chain uses TRBV19 with TRBJ1-1, with 9 bases aligning to TRBD1. The germline V gene has CDR1 LNHDA and CDR2 SQIVND (reference sequence). The junction had 7 bases not matched to a gene; V was cut back by 4 bases and J by 1 base. The CDR3 has 16 residues. The DNA for the CDR3 is TGTGCCAGTAGTAGAACAGGGGGCCAGGCGAACACTGAAGCTTTCTTT. Its protein is CASSRTGGQANTEAFF.

The chain is built from TRBV7-2 and TRBJ2-5; D is ambiguous. The ends were cut back, 1 base at V and 4 bases at J, with 10 bases in the middle. This CDR3 has 14 residues. Germline assignment: CDR1 SGHTA and CDR2 FQGNSA. Written as DNA, the CDR3 is TGTGCCAGCAGCTTAGATCCTAGTGCAGAGACCCAGTACTTC. It translates to CASSLDPSAETQYF.

This chain uses TRBV11-2 with TRBJ2-1, with TRBD2 identical over 9 bases. With 4 bases clipped from V and 10 bases from J, the junction kept 11 bases outside the gene matches. The CDR3 covers 15 residues. The germline V gene encodes CDR1 SGHAT and CDR2 FQNNGV. CDR3 residues: CASSSRGGEAGEQFF. Written as DNA, the CDR3 is TGTGCCAGCAGCTCGCGGGGGGGCGAAGCTGGGGAGCAGTTCTTC. The whole variable domain, filled in from reference TRBV11-2 and TRBJ2-1, reads EAGVAQSPRYKIIEKRQSVAFWCNPISGHATLYWYQQILGQGPKLLIQFQNNGVVDDSQLPKDRFSAERLKGVDSTLKIQPAKLEDSAVYLCASSSRGGEAGEQFFGPGTRLTVL.

This sequence joins TRBV5-5 and TRBJ1-4; possibly TRBD1 for D (6 bases). V was trimmed by 0 bases and J by 1 base, leaving 22 bases between them. Germline CDR1 reads SGHKS; CDR2 reads YYEKEE (reference sequence). This CDR3 region has 20 residues. The CDR3 reads CASSLGQDRLVKLTNEKLFF. The CDR3 DNA sequence: TGTGCCAGCAGCTTGGGCCAAGACAGGTTGGTAAAACTAACTAATGAAAAACTGTTTTTT. Combining the CDR3 with reference TRBV5-5 and TRBJ1-4 gives the whole variable domain DAGVTQSPTHLIKTRGQQVTLRCSPISGHKSVSWYQQVLGQGPQFIFQYYEKEERGRGNFPDRFSARQFPNYSSELNVNALLLGDSALYLCASSLGQDRLVKLTNEKLFFGSGTQLSVL.

This chain uses TRBV28 with TRBJ2-5, with D tentatively TRBD1 or TRBD2 (6 bases each). In germline, CDR1 is MDHEN, CDR2 SYDVKM. The CDR3 is 13 residues long. The V gene lost 8 bases and the J gene lost 5 bases, with 15 bases spanning the gap. The CDR3 sequence: CASRQGGQETQYF. The CDR3 nucleotides read TGTGCCAGCCGTCAAGGGGGGCAGGAGACCCAGTACTTC.

The chain couples TRBV30 to TRBJ1-2, with D possibly being TRBD1 (5 bases). From germline, CDR1 is GTSNPN and CDR2 SVGIG (reference sequence). The CDR3 has 14 residues. The V and J ends lost 2 bases and 3 bases respectively, with 13 bases between them. The CDR3 loop is CAWSPGGDHYGYTF. The CDR3 coding sequence is TGTGCCTGGAGTCCGGGGGGGGATCACTATGGCTACACCTTC.

This clone was recorded once. This rearrangement joins TRBV6-5 to TRBJ2-7; D uncertain. The CDR3 consists of 14 residues. Trimming removed 4 bases from V and 1 base from J, with 11 bases in between. Germline CDR1 reads MNHEY; CDR2 reads SVGAGI. The CDR3: CASSSDGPSYEQYF. The CDR3 DNA reads TGTGCCAGCAGTTCCGACGGGCCGTCCTACGAGCAGTACTTC.

The CDR3 coding sequence is TGCGCCAGCAGCTTGGACTCCGGTTCCTACGAGCAGTACTTC. Amino acid sequence: CASSLDSGSYEQYF. The rearrangement uses TRBV5-1 and TRBJ2-7; D uncertain. Trimming took 0 bases from V and 1 from J, leaving 8 bases between them. CDR1 is SGHRS and CDR2 is YFSETQ in the germline V gene. This CDR3 has 14 residues.